The entry below describes one T cell receptor beta chain. Its antigen is currently unknown. Before any sequencing was done, the ViraFEST assay used viral peptide pools to expand antigen-specific CD4+ T cells. The authors isolated CD4+ T cells after roughly 10 days of culture. None of these healthy vaccinees had been infected with SARS-CoV-2 before vaccination. A density of around 2 million PBMC per well was used; these cells were cultured with 10 IU/ml IL-2 and roughly 9.5 ug/ml peptides. A half-volume exchange with IL-2 medium occurred on days 3 and 7. Clones were read by immunoSEQ multiplex PCR, and TCRdb kept only the in-frame ones, dropping some. This table holds about 79,000 clones, around four fifths found once. The data were obtained in a study of vaccination effects on CD4 cells after COVID-19. Study results and caveats: Healthy vaccinees' vaccine-induced clones included only 1 of 255 that recognized common cold coronaviruses.

Trimming left V 4 bases short and J 5 bases short, with 12 bases between. Germline-derived CDR1 and CDR2 are SGDLS and YYNGEE. CDR3 size: 13 residues. V and J are TRBV9 and TRBJ2-5; D uncertain. The sample here was CD4+ T cells from PBMCs cultured with HCoV-229E spike peptides, taken before COVID-19 vaccination. The origin of this receptor is a human donor who received a COVID-19 vaccine. CDR3: CASSPRHAETQYF. Here the CDR3 DNA reads TGTGCCAGCAGCCCCCGTCATGCGGAGACCCAGTACTTC.